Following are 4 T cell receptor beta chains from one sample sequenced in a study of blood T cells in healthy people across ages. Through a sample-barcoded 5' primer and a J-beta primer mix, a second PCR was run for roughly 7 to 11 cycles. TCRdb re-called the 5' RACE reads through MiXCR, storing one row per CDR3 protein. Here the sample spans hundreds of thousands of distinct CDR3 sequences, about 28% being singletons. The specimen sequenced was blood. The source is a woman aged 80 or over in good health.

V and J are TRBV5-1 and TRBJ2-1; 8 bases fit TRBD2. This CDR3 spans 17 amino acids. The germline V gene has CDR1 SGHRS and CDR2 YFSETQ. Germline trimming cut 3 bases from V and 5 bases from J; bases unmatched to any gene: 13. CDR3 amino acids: CASSWGLVAGRDNEQFF. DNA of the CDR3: TGCGCCAGCAGCTGGGGACTAGTAGCGGGTCGAGACAATGAGCAGTTCTTC.

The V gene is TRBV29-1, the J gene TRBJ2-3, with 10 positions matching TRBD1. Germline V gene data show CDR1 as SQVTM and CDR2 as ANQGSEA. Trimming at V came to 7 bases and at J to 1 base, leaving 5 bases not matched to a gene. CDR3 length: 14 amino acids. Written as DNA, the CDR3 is TGCAGCGCCCCGACAGGGGGCCGCACAGATACGCAGTATTTT. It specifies CSAPTGGRTDTQYF.

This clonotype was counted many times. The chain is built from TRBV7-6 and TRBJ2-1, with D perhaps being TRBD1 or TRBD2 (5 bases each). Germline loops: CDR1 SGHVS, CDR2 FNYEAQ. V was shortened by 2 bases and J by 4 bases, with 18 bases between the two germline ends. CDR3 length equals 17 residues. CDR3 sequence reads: CASSLTIVGTSYNEQFF. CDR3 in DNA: TGTGCCAGCAGCTTAACAATTGTAGGGACCTCATACAATGAGCAGTTCTTC.

The CDR3 DNA reads as TGTGCCAGCAGTTACGAGAGACGGGCTGAAGCTTTCTTT. Its translation is CASSYERRAEAFF. The V gene is TRBV6-6, the J gene TRBJ1-1; no reliable D call. Germline-derived CDR1 and CDR2 are MNHNY and SVGAGI (reference sequence). V was pared by 2 bases and J by 6 bases, with 10 bases between. This CDR3 region has 13 residues.